This TCR beta chain was identified in a study of T cells in Graves' hyperthyroidism and ophthalmopathy. This clonotype was seen a handful of times. Its specificity is not known. At one of its ends the junction is not consistent with the germline gene, which may arise from a read error. Reasons for excluding patients were uncontrolled infection, other autoimmune disease, pregnancy or lactation. Each 10 ml fresh peripheral blood draw supplied the PBMCs. Amplification of TCR beta CDR3 regions was performed using RNA transcripts as template. The primer set for the first-round RT-PCR of the TCR CDR3 was HTBI. TCRdb reprocessed the multiplex PCR reads with MiXCR, giving one entry per CDR3 protein. The sample lists around 250,000 distinct CDR3 sequences, more than 12% occurring once. Study-level findings and limits: The majority of expanded thyroid clonotypes above 0.001 also appeared in blood.

There are 15 residues in the CDR3. Germline V lookup: CDR1 SGHDN, CDR2 FVKESK. The receptor comes from a woman aged 40 to 50 with Graves' hyperthyroidism that later progressed to Graves' ophthalmopathy. This chain uses TRBV14 with TRBJ2-5; D is unresolved. The sequencing input was blood. The CDR3 DNA is TGTACCAGCAGCCCCCTCCCCGGGTTAGGAGAGACCCAGTACTTC. Translating it yields CTSSPLPGLGETQYF.